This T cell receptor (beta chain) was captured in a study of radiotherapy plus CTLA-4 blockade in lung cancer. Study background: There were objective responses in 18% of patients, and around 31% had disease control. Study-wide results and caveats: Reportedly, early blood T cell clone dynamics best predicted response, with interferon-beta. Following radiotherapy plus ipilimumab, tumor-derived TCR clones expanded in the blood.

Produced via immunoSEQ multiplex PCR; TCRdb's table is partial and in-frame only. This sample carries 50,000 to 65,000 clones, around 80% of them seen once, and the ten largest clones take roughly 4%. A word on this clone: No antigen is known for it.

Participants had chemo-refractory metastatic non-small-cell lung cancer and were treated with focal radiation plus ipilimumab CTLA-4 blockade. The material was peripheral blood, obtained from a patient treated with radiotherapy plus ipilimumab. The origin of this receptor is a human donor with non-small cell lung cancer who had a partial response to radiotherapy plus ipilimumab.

The CDR3 reads CSVERQDSAKDTQYF. CDR3 coding DNA: TGCAGCGTTGAGAGACAGGACTCCGCAAAAGATACGCAGTATTTT. The rearrangement uses TRBV29-1 and TRBJ2-3, with a possible D match to TRBD1 (6 bases). Germline CDR1 is SQVTM and CDR2 is ANQGSEA. There are 15 residues in the CDR3. V was shortened by 3 bases and J by 5 bases, with 18 bases between the two germline ends.